The T cell receptor (beta chain) under discussion was sequenced for a study of tumor and adjacent non-tumor tissue in lung cancer. General study findings and limits: Significantly higher TCR diversity was found in tumor than normal lung.

To note about this clonotype: Its specificity is unknown. This is likely a read error, given that the CDR3 carries no conserved phenylalanine or tryptophan at its end. The DNA is left out, because the CDR3 cannot be placed on it with certainty; the CDR3 is given as TCRdb lists it.

Germline V CDR1 and CDR2: ENHRY, SYGVKD. The CDR3 is made up of 12 amino acids, end residues included. The template was RNA from unsorted bulk tissue. The normal lung tissue was taken more than 3 cm from the tumor edge. The library came from three nested PCR rounds adapted from ARM-PCR protocols. TCRdb re-called the multiplex PCR reads with MiXCR, one entry per CDR3 protein. The data contain over 80,000 distinct CDR3 sequences, less than 85% of them singletons. The chain employs TRBV10-3 and TRBJ2-1. This sequence was found in a man in his fifties or sixties with small cell lung cancer. The sample taken for sequencing was distant non-tumor lung tissue. The CDR3 sequence is CAISGVADEQSV.